A single sample gave rise to the 2 T cell receptor beta chains below, sequenced in a study of T cell repertoires in cytomegalovirus infection. These receptors have no known antigen. TCRdb fed the reads into MiXCR, producing one record per CDR3 protein. Of a few hundred thousand distinct CDR3 sequences listed, roughly 43% were seen once; the top ten hold about 46%. Sequenced material: cultured PBMCs, taken from culture after CMV antigen stimulation. The source of these receptors is a human donor in good health (CMV status not recorded). Some clones in this sample may be carry-over from other donors' samples.

The sample holds a few counts of this clonotype. The chain couples TRBV27 to TRBJ2-7; D uncertain. This CDR3 region has 11 residues. From germline, CDR1 is MNHEY and CDR2 SMNVEV (reference sequence). Trimming took off 8 bases at V and 4 bases at J, with 9 bases between the two ends. CDR3 bases: TGTGCCAGCGGGGTTGGTTACGAGCAGTACTTC. Residues: CASGVGYEQYF.

This clonotype was observed at least ten times. V gene TRBV7-2 combines with J gene TRBJ2-3; 11 bases are a match to TRBD2. Germline V gives CDR1 SGHTA, CDR2 FQGNSA. The V and J ends lost 8 bases and 4 bases, in that order; junction bases with no gene match: 8. CDR3 length: 15 residues. The CDR3, as DNA: TGTGCCAGCGTAGGACTAGCGGGCACGGCAGATACGCAGTATTTT. Translated, it gives CASVGLAGTADTQYF. Together with reference TRBV7-2 and TRBJ2-3, the CDR3 gives the full variable domain: GAGVSQSPSNKVTEKGKDVELRCDPISGHTALYWYRQSLGQGLEFLIYFQGNSAPDKSGLPSDRFSAERTGGSVSTLTIQRTQQEDSAVYLCASVGLAGTADTQYFGPGTRLTVL.